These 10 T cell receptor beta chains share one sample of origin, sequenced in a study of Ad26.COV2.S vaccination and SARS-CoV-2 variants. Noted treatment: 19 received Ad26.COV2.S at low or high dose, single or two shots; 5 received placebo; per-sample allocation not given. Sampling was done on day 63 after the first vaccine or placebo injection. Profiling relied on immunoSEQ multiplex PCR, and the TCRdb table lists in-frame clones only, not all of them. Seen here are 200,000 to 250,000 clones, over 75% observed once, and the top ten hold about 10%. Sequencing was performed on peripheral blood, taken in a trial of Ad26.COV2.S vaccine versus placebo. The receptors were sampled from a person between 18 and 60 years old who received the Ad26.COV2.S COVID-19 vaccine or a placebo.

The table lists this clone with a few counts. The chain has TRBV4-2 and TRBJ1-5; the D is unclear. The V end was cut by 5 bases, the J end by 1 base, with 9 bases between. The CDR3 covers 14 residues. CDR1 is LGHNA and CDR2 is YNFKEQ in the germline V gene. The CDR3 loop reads CASSNGRSNQPQHF. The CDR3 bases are TGTGCCAGCAGCAATGGACGGAGCAATCAGCCCCAGCATTTT.

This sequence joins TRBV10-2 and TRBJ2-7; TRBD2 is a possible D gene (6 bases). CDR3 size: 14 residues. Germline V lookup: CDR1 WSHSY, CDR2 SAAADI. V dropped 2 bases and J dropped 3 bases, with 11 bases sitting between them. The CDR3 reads CASSEIGGRYEQYF. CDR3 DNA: TGCGCCAGCAGTGAGATCGGGGGTCGCTACGAGCAGTACTTC.

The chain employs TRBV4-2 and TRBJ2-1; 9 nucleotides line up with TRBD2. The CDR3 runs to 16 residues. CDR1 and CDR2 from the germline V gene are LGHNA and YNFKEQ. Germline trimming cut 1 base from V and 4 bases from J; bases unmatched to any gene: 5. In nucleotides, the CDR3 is TGTGCCAGCAGCCAAGTGGGAACTAGCGGGTACAATGAGCAGTTCTTC. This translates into CASSQVGTSGYNEQFF.

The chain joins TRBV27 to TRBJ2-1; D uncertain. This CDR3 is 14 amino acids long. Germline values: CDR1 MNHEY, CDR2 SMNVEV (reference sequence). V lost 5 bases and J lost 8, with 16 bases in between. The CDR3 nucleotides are TGTGCCAGCAGTCCCCGGGCCTTGGGCGATGAGCAGTTCTTC. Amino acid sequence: CASSPRALGDEQFF.

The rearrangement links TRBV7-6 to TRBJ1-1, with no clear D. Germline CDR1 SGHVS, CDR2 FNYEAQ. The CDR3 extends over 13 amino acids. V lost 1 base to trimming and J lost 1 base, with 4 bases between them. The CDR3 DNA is TGTGCCAGCAGCTTAGGGAGGAACACTGAAGCTTTCTTT. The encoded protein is CASSLGRNTEAFF.

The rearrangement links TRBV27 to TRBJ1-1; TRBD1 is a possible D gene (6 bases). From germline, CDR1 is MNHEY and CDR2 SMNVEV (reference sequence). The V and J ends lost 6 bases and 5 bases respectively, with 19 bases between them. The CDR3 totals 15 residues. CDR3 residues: CASSHFNRDATEAFF. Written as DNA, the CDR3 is TGTGCCAGCAGCCACTTTAACAGGGATGCGACTGAAGCTTTCTTT.

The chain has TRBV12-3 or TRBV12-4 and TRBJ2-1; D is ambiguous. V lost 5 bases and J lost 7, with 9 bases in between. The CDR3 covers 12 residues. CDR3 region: CASSPIGNEQFF. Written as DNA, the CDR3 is TGTGCCAGCAGTCCGATAGGGAATGAGCAGTTCTTC.

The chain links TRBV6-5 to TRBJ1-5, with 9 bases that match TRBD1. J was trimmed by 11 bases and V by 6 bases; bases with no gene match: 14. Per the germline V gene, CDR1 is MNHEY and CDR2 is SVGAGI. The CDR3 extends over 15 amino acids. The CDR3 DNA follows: TGTGCCAGCAGCGGTGGGACAGGGTACCGGGAGTCCCAGCATTTT. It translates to CASSGGTGYRESQHF.

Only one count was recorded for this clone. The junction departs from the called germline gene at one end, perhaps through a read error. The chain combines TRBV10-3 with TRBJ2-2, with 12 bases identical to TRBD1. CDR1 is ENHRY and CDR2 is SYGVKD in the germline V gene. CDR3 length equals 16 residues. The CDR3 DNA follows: TGTGCCATCAGTAAGGGACAGGGGGCGAAAACCGGGGAGCTGTTTTTT. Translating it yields CAISKGQGAKTGELFF.

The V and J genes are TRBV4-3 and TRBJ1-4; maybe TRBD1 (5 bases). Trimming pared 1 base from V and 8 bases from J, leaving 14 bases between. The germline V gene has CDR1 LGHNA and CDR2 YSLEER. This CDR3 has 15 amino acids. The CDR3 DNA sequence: TGCGCCAGCAGCCAAGCTAGGGGATCGGTAGAAAAACTGTTTTTT. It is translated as CASSQARGSVEKLFF.